The source of this TCR beta chain is a study of T cells in Graves' hyperthyroidism and ophthalmopathy. For the study at large: Peripheral blood specimens were obtained at initial diagnosis, prior to any treatment.

Unmatched junction bases numbered 11, after V lost 7 bases and J lost 6 bases. CDR3 length: 15 amino acids. Per germline, CDR1 ENHRY and CDR2 SYGVKD. The diagnoses drew upon clinical symptoms, serum thyroxine and TRAb, thyroid ultrasound and orbital computed tomography. Isolation of PBMCs was performed on around 9.3 ml fresh peripheral blood. The table lists this clonotype with a few counts. Its matching antigen is unknown. Findings and limits, study-wide: In the blood, most expanded thyroid clonotypes above 0.001 appeared as well.

Authors of the study amplified TCR beta CDR3 regions from RNA transcripts. The primer set for the first-round RT-PCR of the TCR CDR3 was HTBI. MiXCR, run by TCRdb on the multiplex PCR reads, gives a single entry per CDR3 protein. This sample has approximately 620,000 distinct CDR3 sequences, with approximately 16% found just once. Sequenced material: blood. The receptor was isolated from a woman in her thirties or forties with Graves' ophthalmopathy. The gene calls are TRBV10-3 and TRBJ2-7; 11 bases fit TRBD2. CDR3 region: CAIMGTSGAPAEQYF. In DNA, the CDR3 is TGTGCCATCATGGGGACTAGCGGAGCCCCCGCCGAGCAGTACTTC.